What follows are 27 T cell receptor beta chains derived from one specimen sequenced in a study of blood T cell repertoires in COVID-19. The assay was immunoSEQ multiplex PCR, and TCRdb's table has in-frame clones only and misses some. The sample has fewer than 45,000 clones; roughly 85% are singletons. Sequencing used peripheral blood. The receptor set was obtained from a human donor in a cohort sampled during active COVID-19.

The chain is built from TRBV5-6 and TRBJ2-1; 11 nucleotides line up with TRBD2. Per the germline V gene, CDR1 is SGHDT and CDR2 is YYEEEE. Trimming cost V 4 bases and J 6 bases; bases outside gene matches: 9. The CDR3 has 16 residues. CDR3 residues: CASSKEVTSGGNEQFF. DNA for the CDR3: TGTGCCAGCAGCAAGGAGGTCACTAGCGGGGGCAATGAGCAGTTCTTC.

The chain has TRBV2 and TRBJ2-3; 8 bases align to TRBD2. The V and J ends lost 7 bases and 4 bases, in that order; junction bases with no gene match: 13. Germline loops: CDR1 SNHLY, CDR2 FYNNEI. This CDR3 contains 16 residues. CDR3 coding DNA: TGTGCCAGCAACCCCTCGGGGGCGGGGGGAGCAGATACGCAGTATTTT. It yields the protein CASNPSGAGGADTQYF.

This clone was seen a single time. The chain combines TRBV10-3 with TRBJ1-1; the D gene is possibly TRBD1 (5 bases). Trimming left V 4 bases short and J 3 bases short, with 12 bases between. From germline, CDR1 is ENHRY and CDR2 SYGVKD. The CDR3 runs to 14 residues. The CDR3 sequence is CAISGGEADTEAFF. As DNA, the CDR3 is TGTGCCATCAGTGGGGGGGAAGCGGACACTGAAGCTTTCTTT.

The chain links TRBV6-5 to TRBJ2-3; 10 bases align to TRBD2. Trimming removed 6 bases from V and 3 bases from J; junction bases left unmatched: 3. This CDR3 is built from 14 residues. Germline-derived CDR1 and CDR2 are MNHEY and SVGAGI. CDR3 sequence reads: CASRQRGGTDTQYF. CDR3 DNA: TGTGCCAGCAGGCAGCGGGGGGGGACAGATACGCAGTATTTT.

The chain has TRBV20-1 and TRBJ2-7; D is unresolved. Trimming cost V 3 bases and J 3 bases, with 15 bases left between them. Per the germline V gene, CDR1 is DFQATT and CDR2 is SNEGSKA (reference sequence). This CDR3 contains 14 residues. CDR3 in amino acids: CSASGSKANYEQYF. CDR3 DNA sequence: TGCAGTGCTAGTGGCTCCAAAGCAAACTACGAGCAGTACTTC.

This clone was seen a few times. V usage is TRBV5-1 and J usage is TRBJ1-4; tentatively, D is TRBD1 (5 bases). V shed 4 bases and J shed 7 bases, with 17 bases lying between them. The CDR3 is made up of 15 amino acids. Germline V CDR1 and CDR2: SGHRS, YFSETQ. The CDR3 here is CASSPGRGVSEKLFF. CDR3 in DNA: TGCGCCAGCAGCCCCGGGCGGGGCGTCAGTGAAAAACTGTTTTTT.

The rearrangement links TRBV7-9 to TRBJ1-5, with D unclear. Germline V gene sequence: CDR1 SEHNR, CDR2 FQNEAQ (reference sequence). The CDR3 has 12 amino acids. V was cut by 3 bases and J by 3 bases, with 3 bases left in between. As DNA, the CDR3 is TGTGCCAGCAGCTTCCTCAATCAGCCCCAGCATTTT. It is translated as CASSFLNQPQHF.

This clone was seen only once. The V gene is TRBV5-1, the J gene TRBJ2-7; 10 bases match TRBD1. After removal of 2 bases from V and 6 bases from J, the junction contained 5 bases not matched to a gene. The CDR3 loop spans 14 amino acids. Germline CDR1 SGHRS, CDR2 YFSETQ. CDR3 residues: CASSFPGQGGEQYF. CDR3 nucleotide sequence: TGCGCCAGCAGCTTCCCCGGACAGGGGGGCGAGCAGTACTTC.

CDR3 residues: CASSQDPSPDTQYF. Here the CDR3 DNA reads TGCGCCAGCAGCCAAGATCCTAGCCCAGATACGCAGTATTTT. The chain combines TRBV4-1 with TRBJ2-3; possible D gene TRBD2, 5 bases. Germline V gives CDR1 MGHRA, CDR2 YSYEKL. V lost 0 bases, J lost 4 bases, and 8 bases lay in between. The CDR3 runs to 14 residues.

By share of the sample, this clone is medium-sized. The V call is TRBV3-1 (or the pseudogene TRBV3-2), the J call TRBJ1-2, with TRBD1 matching 8 bases. After removal of 1 base from V and 8 bases from J, the junction contained 3 bases not matched to a gene. The CDR3 contains 13 residues. Per germline, CDR1 LGHDT and CDR2 YNNKEL (reference sequence). CDR3 loop: CASSQARTGGYTF. In DNA, the CDR3 is TGTGCCAGCAGCCAAGCGAGGACAGGGGGCTACACCTTC.

The V and J genes are TRBV24-1 and TRBJ2-5; no reliable D call. V was clipped by 1 base and J by 6 bases, with 8 bases between them. The CDR3 length is 13 residues. CDR1 and CDR2 (germline): KGHDR, SFDVKD. For the CDR3, the DNA is TGTGCCACCAGTGATTTCCGAGGAAAGACCCAGTACTTC. Protein sequence: CATSDFRGKTQYF.

The chain has TRBV5-4 and TRBJ2-7; D unresolved. The CDR3 has 12 amino acids. V was cut by 0 bases and J by 3 bases, with 4 bases left in between. Germline V gives CDR1 SGHNT, CDR2 YYREEE (reference sequence). CDR3: CASSLDGYEQYF. The CDR3 DNA is TGTGCCAGCAGCTTGGACGGCTACGAGCAGTACTTC.

The chain employs TRBV7-3 and TRBJ1-1, with 7 bases aligning to TRBD1. Germline values: CDR1 SGHTA, CDR2 FQGTGA. The CDR3 totals 14 residues. V was clipped by 7 bases and J by 5 bases; unmatched bases: 10. This chain's CDR3 is CASKRQGRSTEAFF. Written as DNA, the CDR3 is TGTGCCAGCAAGCGACAGGGAAGGTCGACTGAAGCTTTCTTT.

The gene calls are TRBV4-2 and TRBJ2-1, with 7 bases fitting TRBD2. The CDR3 runs 15 residues. The junction had 1 base not matched to a gene; V was cut back by 0 bases and J by 2 bases. Germline V gene sequence: CDR1 LGHNA, CDR2 YNFKEQ. The CDR3 is CASSQEGGAYNEQFF. The CDR3 DNA reads as TGTGCCAGCAGCCAAGAGGGGGGGGCCTACAATGAGCAGTTCTTC.

This chain uses TRBV12-3 or TRBV12-4 with TRBJ2-3, with a weak D call TRBD2 (6 bases). The CDR3 runs to 13 residues. V lost 1 base and J 12 bases, leaving 14 bases between the germline ends. The CDR3 bases are TGTGCCAGCAGTTTAGGGGGGGTTAGCTTACAGTATTTT. Translation gives CASSLGGVSLQYF.

The genes are TRBV5-1 and TRBJ2-5; 11 nucleotides agree with TRBD2. This CDR3 has 14 amino acids. Looked up from germline, CDR1 is SGHRS and CDR2 is YFSETQ. V lost 0 bases and J lost 5; bases outside the gene matches: 0. CDR3 amino acids: CASSLGLAGETQYF. The CDR3 DNA reads as TGCGCCAGCAGCTTGGGACTAGCGGGGGAGACCCAGTACTTC.

The chain is built from TRBV2 and TRBJ2-7; TRBD2 agrees at 12 bases. V was clipped by 6 bases and J by 2 bases; unmatched bases: 5. The CDR3 has 15 residues. The germline V gene encodes CDR1 SNHLY and CDR2 FYNNEI. CDR3 protein: CASRQLAGGTYEQYF. DNA for the CDR3: TGTGCCAGCAGGCAGCTAGCGGGGGGGACCTACGAGCAGTACTTC.

This clone was recorded only once. The V and J genes are TRBV2 and TRBJ2-3, with TRBD1 matching 8 bases. The CDR3 has 13 residues. J was trimmed by 2 bases and V by 6 bases; bases with no gene match: 1. CDR1 is SNHLY and CDR2 is FYNNEI in the germline V gene. DNA of the CDR3: TGTGCCAGCAGGGGACAGGACACAGATACGCAGTATTTT. This codes for CASRGQDTDTQYF. Using reference TRBV2 and TRBJ2-3 for the parts outside the CDR3, the full variable domain is EPEVTQTPSHQVTQMGQEVILRCVPISNHLYFYWYRQILGQKVEFLVSFYNNEISEKSEIFDDQFSVERPDGSNFTLKIRSTKLEDSAMYFCASRGQDTDTQYFGPGTRLTVL.

V usage is TRBV5-4 and J usage is TRBJ2-7; D remains ambiguous. The germline V gene has CDR1 SGHNT and CDR2 YYREEE (reference sequence). This CDR3 contains 13 residues. V was clipped by 1 base and J by 0 bases, with 5 bases between them. The CDR3 loop is CASSLSNSYEQYF. In DNA form, the CDR3 reads TGTGCCAGCAGCTTGTCCAACTCCTACGAGCAGTACTTC.

This rearrangement joins TRBV2 to TRBJ1-5, with D possibly matching TRBD1 (6 bases). Trimming removed 2 bases at V and 7 bases at J, with 15 bases between. In germline, CDR1 is SNHLY, CDR2 FYNNEI. CDR3 length: 15 amino acids. The CDR3 DNA is TGTGCCAGCAGTGAAATCGGCGGGGGGCGGCAGCCCCAGCATTTT. It is translated as CASSEIGGGRQPQHF.

The CDR3, as DNA: TGTGCCAGCAGCGGAACGGGGACAGGGGGATTAGGGGCCAACGTCCTGACTTTC. Amino acid sequence: CASSGTGTGGLGANVLTF. The V gene is TRBV5-6, the J gene TRBJ2-6, with TRBD1 identical over 11 bases. This CDR3 spans 18 amino acids. CDR1 and CDR2 (germline): SGHDT, YYEEEE. The V gene end was trimmed by 4 bases and the J gene end by 4 bases; junction bases not matched to a gene: 10.

This clone was seen more than once but under ten times. The rearrangement uses TRBV18 and TRBJ1-2; no reliable D call. Germline values: CDR1 KGHSH, CDR2 LQKENI. Trimming cost V 3 bases and J 4 bases, with 6 bases left between them. The length of the CDR3 is 12 residues. DNA for the CDR3: TGTGCCAGCTCACCGGGAGGCTATGGCTACACCTTC. Amino acid sequence: CASSPGGYGYTF.

This CDR3 is CASSFRGLETDTQYF. The CDR3 coding sequence is TGTGCCAGCAGTTTCAGGGGACTAGAGACAGATACGCAGTATTTT. This sequence joins TRBV6-5 and TRBJ2-3, with 8 bases lining up with TRBD2. Germline CDR1 and CDR2: MNHEY and SVGAGI. The CDR3 consists of 15 residues. J lost 3 bases, V lost 4 bases, and 6 bases had no gene match.

The rearrangement uses TRBV12-5 and TRBJ2-7, with D tentatively TRBD1 (6 bases). V was trimmed by 1 base and J by 9 bases, leaving 13 bases between them. Germline loops: CDR1 LGHNT, CDR2 FRNRAP. The CDR3 totals 13 residues. CDR3 nucleotides: TGTGCTAGTGGTTTGGGTCCCAGGGGTAGGCAGTACTTC. Translating it yields CASGLGPRGRQYF.

This sequence joins TRBV18 and TRBJ2-7; no clear D. Per the germline V gene, CDR1 is KGHSH and CDR2 is LQKENI. The CDR3 sequence is 16 residues long. V shed 0 bases and J shed 3 bases, with 15 bases lying between them. CDR3 protein: CASSPPGVGRVYEQYF. CDR3 coding DNA: TGTGCCAGCTCACCACCTGGAGTAGGTCGGGTCTACGAGCAGTACTTC.

This clone was counted a few times. V gene TRBV10-3 combines with J gene TRBJ1-1, with D perhaps matching TRBD1 (6 bases). This CDR3 is built from 14 residues. In germline, CDR1 is ENHRY, CDR2 SYGVKD. Between the trimmed V and J ends, which lost 6 bases and 5 bases, there was a span of 16 bases. The CDR3 sequence: CAISGAQGRTEAFF. The CDR3 nucleotides read TGTGCCATCAGCGGGGCACAGGGTAGGACTGAAGCTTTCTTT.

This chain connects TRBV28 to TRBJ2-5, with D perhaps TRBD1 (6 bases). CDR1 and CDR2 (germline): MDHEN, SYDVKM. V was trimmed by 4 bases and J by 5 bases, leaving 20 bases between them. This CDR3 contains 16 residues. CDR3 nucleotide sequence: TGTGCCAGCAGTTCCCCCCGGGGCAGGGGACGGGAGACCCAGTACTTC. Its protein is CASSSPRGRGRETQYF. The full variable domain, in which reference TRBV28 and TRBJ2-5 provide the parts outside the CDR3, is DVKVTQSSRYLVKRTGEKVFLECVQDMDHENMFWYRQDPGLGLRLIYFSYDVKMKEKGDIPEGYSVSREKKERFSLILESASTNQTSMYLCASSSPRGRGRETQYFGPGTRLLVL.